The 24 T cell receptor beta chains below were found in one sample sequenced in a study of T cells in Graves' hyperthyroidism and ophthalmopathy. Authors of the study amplified TCR beta CDR3 regions from RNA transcripts. First-round RT-PCR of the TCR CDR3 relied on the HTBI primer set. TCRdb used MiXCR to reprocess the multiplex PCR reads, holding one entry per CDR3 protein. The repertoire holds hundreds of thousands of distinct CDR3 sequences, with 15% to 20% as singletons. Sequenced: blood. The receptors shown here come from a middle-aged woman with Graves' ophthalmopathy.

This clonotype has a count of ten or more. This sequence joins TRBV11-2 and TRBJ2-5; no definite D call. With 3 bases removed from V and 2 bases from J, the gap between germline ends came to 22 bases. In germline, CDR1 is SGHAT, CDR2 FQNNGV. The CDR3 is 18 amino acids. For the CDR3, the DNA is TGTGCCAGCAGCTTCGATCCGCAGCTCGCCTCGCCTCAAGAGACCCAGTACTTC. Its protein product is CASSFDPQLASPQETQYF.

This clonotype has a count of ten or more. J is TRBJ1-2 and V is TRBV27; maybe TRBD1 (5 bases). V shed 5 bases and J shed 5 bases, with 27 bases lying between them. The CDR3 runs to 18 residues. The V gene's germline CDR1 is MNHEY and CDR2 SMNVEV (reference sequence). In DNA, the CDR3 is TGTGCCAGCAGTCCCGTACCGTTCGGGACGGCCGATGATTATGGCTACACCTTC. This codes for CASSPVPFGTADDYGYTF.

The chain has TRBV20-1 and TRBJ1-5; 8 bases fit TRBD1. The V and J ends lost 0 bases and 6 bases, in that order; junction bases with no gene match: 7. CDR1 and CDR2 from the germline V gene are DFQATT and SNEGSKA (reference sequence). The CDR3 consists of 15 residues. CDR3 DNA: TGCAGTGCTAGAGATGGACAGGGAGGCTTTCAGCCCCAGCATTTT. Its translation: CSARDGQGGFQPQHF.

This clonotype was seen repeatedly, ten times or more. The V gene is TRBV3-1, the J gene TRBJ2-1; D is unclear. Per germline, CDR1 LGHDT and CDR2 YNNKEL (reference sequence). The CDR3 has 14 residues. V was shortened by 0 bases and J by 6 bases, with 9 bases between the two germline ends. CDR3 bases: TGTGCCAGCAGCCAAGAAGGTGGTAGCAATGAGCAGTTCTTC. As protein: CASSQEGGSNEQFF.

The table lists this clonotype with many counts. This chain uses TRBV28 with TRBJ1-6, with TRBD1 as a possible D gene (5 bases). The CDR3 runs 15 residues. Trimming removed 3 bases from V and 9 bases from J, with 15 bases in between. Germline CDR1 MDHEN, CDR2 SYDVKM. The CDR3, as DNA: TGTGCCAGCAGTTTTTCCGGGGGGTCGGGTTCACCCCTCCACTTT. Its translation is CASSFSGGSGSPLHF.

In regard to this clonotype: This may come from a read error, since a much larger clone is one base off. The chain uses TRBV2 and TRBJ1-6; D is ambiguous. The CDR3 loop spans 15 amino acids. Germline values: CDR1 SNHLY, CDR2 FYNNEI. CDR3 nucleotides: TGTGCCAGCAGTGTTCCCGGCTCCCATAATTCACCCCTCCACTTT. As protein: CASSVPGSHNSPLHF.

Comment on this clonotype: This may be a read error: a much more frequent sequence differs by one nucleotide. DNA of the CDR3: TGTGCCAGCAGCCAATTGGCCGGGGAGCTGTTTTTT. Amino acid sequence: CASSQLAGELFF. The chain joins TRBV3-1 to TRBJ2-2, with no clear D. The CDR3 has 12 residues. CDR1 is LGHDT and CDR2 is YNNKEL in the germline V gene (reference sequence). V gave up 2 bases and J gave up 6 bases, with 4 bases separating them.

This clonotype was detected many times. The rearrangement links TRBV6-1 to TRBJ1-1; 7 bases are a match to TRBD1. CDR1 is MNHNS and CDR2 is SASEGT in the germline V gene. This CDR3 spans 14 amino acids. Trimming cost V 7 bases and J 4 bases; bases outside gene matches: 9. The CDR3 sequence is CASIKPTGSTEAFF. CDR3 in DNA: TGTGCCAGCATCAAACCGACAGGGAGCACTGAAGCTTTCTTT.

This clonotype was found many times. The CDR3 is CASRPTGVANYGYTF. For the CDR3, the DNA is TGTGCCAGCAGACCCACAGGGGTCGCCAACTATGGCTACACCTTC. The chain is built from TRBV6-2 or TRBV6-3 and TRBJ1-2; the match to TRBD1 covers 7 bases. CDR3 length: 15 amino acids. CDR1 and CDR2 from the germline V gene are MNHEY and SVGEGT. V lost 6 bases and J lost 2; bases outside the gene matches: 9.

This clonotype was seen repeatedly, ten times or more. The J gene is TRBJ2-5, the V gene TRBV18; possibly TRBD2 for D (5 bases). V shed 3 bases and J shed 5 bases, with 16 bases lying between them. The CDR3 extends over 15 amino acids. Germline V gene sequence: CDR1 KGHSH, CDR2 LQKENI. The CDR3 DNA reads TGTGCCAGCTCACCTCGGGATCGTATTGGGGAGACCCAGTACTTC. Translation: CASSPRDRIGETQYF.

The chain employs TRBV12-3 or TRBV12-4 and TRBJ1-2; D is undetermined. The CDR3 totals 13 residues. Trimming took 7 bases from V and 2 from J, leaving 11 bases between them. The CDR3: CASTPCRNYGYTF. CDR3 DNA sequence: TGTGCCAGCACCCCCTGCAGAAACTATGGCTACACCTTC.

The CDR3 DNA follows: TGTGCCAGTAAGGCTGGGACAGGGGGCGCGGGAGGGCAGCCCCAGCATTTT. Protein sequence: CASKAGTGGAGGQPQHF. J is TRBJ1-5 and V is TRBV19, with 12 nucleotides matching TRBD1. The CDR3 totals 17 residues. Germline lookup yields CDR1 LNHDA and CDR2 SQIVND (reference sequence). J gave up 7 bases and V 7 bases, and 14 bases lay outside the gene matches. Variable domain in full (rest from reference TRBV19 and TRBJ1-5): DGGITQSPKYLFRKEGQNVTLSCEQNLNHDAMYWYRQDPGQGLRLIYYSQIVNDFQKGDIAEGYSVSREKKESFPLTVTSAQKNPTAFYLCASKAGTGGAGGQPQHFGDGTRLSIL.

The table lists this clonotype with many counts. The V call is TRBV28, the J call TRBJ1-2; D is undetermined. The V and J ends lost 4 bases and 3 bases respectively, with 15 bases between them. This CDR3 has 15 residues. Germline lookup yields CDR1 MDHEN and CDR2 SYDVKM. CDR3 nucleotide sequence: TGTGCCAGCAGTTCCTCGGGCATTGGGGACTATGGCTACACCTTC. Its translation is CASSSSGIGDYGYTF.

The chain couples TRBV5-6 to TRBJ2-1; the match to TRBD1 covers 9 bases. This CDR3 has 16 residues. Trimming removed 3 bases from V and 2 bases from J; junction bases left unmatched: 6. Germline CDR1 is SGHDT and CDR2 is YYEEEE. DNA of the CDR3: TGTGCCAGCAGCTATTGGACAGGGGAGACCTACAATGAGCAGTTCTTC. Translated: CASSYWTGETYNEQFF.

This clonotype was observed many times. The chain is built from TRBV29-1 and TRBJ2-7; 8 bases are shared with TRBD2. Losses at the gene ends were 4 bases for V and 3 bases for J; bases not matched to a gene: 11. Germline CDR1 SQVTM, CDR2 ANQGSEA. The CDR3 has 15 amino acids. The CDR3 DNA reads TGCAGCGTTGCACCTAGGAGCGGGGGCCTCTACGAGCAGTACTTC. As protein: CSVAPRSGGLYEQYF.

This clonotype occurred a few times. The CDR3 DNA is TGTGCCAGCAGCCTTACAGGGGCCGACAATGAGCAGTTCTTC. As protein: CASSLTGADNEQFF. This chain uses TRBV7-9 with TRBJ2-1, with 7 bases fitting TRBD1. Germline V gene sequence: CDR1 SEHNR, CDR2 FQNEAQ (reference sequence). The length of the CDR3 is 14 residues. J gave up 5 bases and V 5 bases, and 6 bases lay outside the gene matches.

The sample holds many counts of this clonotype. The rearrangement uses TRBV28 and TRBJ2-7; D gene uncertain. V was trimmed by 8 bases and J by 3 bases, leaving 8 bases between them. The CDR3 loop spans 11 amino acids. CDR1 is MDHEN, CDR2 SYDVKM, per germline. The CDR3 loop reads CASALNYEQYF. CDR3 DNA: TGTGCCAGCGCCCTGAACTACGAGCAGTACTTC.

The chain carries TRBV28 and TRBJ2-1; 9 positions match TRBD2. V shed 6 bases and J 9 bases; nucleotides not matched to a gene: 12. Germline V gene data show CDR1 as MDHEN and CDR2 as SYDVKM. The CDR3 has 15 amino acids. The CDR3 DNA follows: TGTGCCAGCAGCCAAGATGGCGGGAGGGCAGGTGAGCAGTTCTTC. Amino acid sequence: CASSQDGGRAGEQFF.

This clonotype has just a few counts. The chain is built from TRBV4-2 and TRBJ1-4; maybe TRBD1 (5 bases). From germline, CDR1 is LGHNA and CDR2 YNFKEQ. Trimming stripped 1 base from V and 8 bases from J, with 17 bases between. The CDR3 is made up of 16 amino acids. CDR3 loop: CASSQGRQKREEKLFF. CDR3 coding DNA: TGTGCCAGCAGCCAAGGGAGACAGAAAAGAGAGGAAAAACTGTTTTTT.

The chain couples TRBV27 to TRBJ2-1; perhaps TRBD1 as D (7 bases). CDR1 and CDR2 (germline): MNHEY, SMNVEV (reference sequence). The germline V and J ends were trimmed by 5 bases and 14 bases, with 28 bases remaining between them. This CDR3 is built from 16 residues. The CDR3 loop reads CASSPSVQGVVGTEFF. The CDR3 DNA follows: TGTGCCAGCAGTCCATCGGTCCAGGGGGTCGTTGGGACTGAGTTCTTC.

This clonotype was seen ten or more times. The J gene is TRBJ2-1, the V gene TRBV3-1; D is possibly TRBD2 (5 bases). Germline-derived CDR1 and CDR2 are LGHDT and YNNKEL (reference sequence). This CDR3 is built from 15 residues. The germline V and J ends were trimmed by 2 bases and 4 bases, with 12 bases remaining between them. DNA of the CDR3: TGTGCCAGCAGCCAAAGCTCTAGCTTGTACAATGAGCAGTTCTTC. Amino acids: CASSQSSSLYNEQFF.

This clonotype showed up just a few times. The V and J genes are TRBV6-1 and TRBJ1-1, with D maybe TRBD1 (6 bases). V was shortened by 5 bases and J by 6 bases, with 10 bases between the two germline ends. Germline V gene lookup returns CDR1 MNHNS and CDR2 SASEGT. The CDR3 loop spans 12 amino acids. CDR3 sequence (DNA): TGTGCCAGCAGTTCAGGACAGTCTGAAGCTTTCTTT. As protein: CASSSGQSEAFF.

Ten or more counts support this clonotype. The chain is built from TRBV6-1 and TRBJ2-1; 12 nucleotides match TRBD2. V shed 6 bases, J shed 4 bases, and the junction held 4 bases outside the gene matches. This CDR3 has 15 residues. CDR1 is MNHNS, CDR2 SASEGT, per germline. CDR3 protein: CASSGGLAGYNEQFF. For the CDR3, the DNA is TGTGCCAGCAGCGGGGGACTAGCGGGTTACAATGAGCAGTTCTTC.

This clonotype occurred a few times. The chain links TRBV7-9 to TRBJ2-1; possibly TRBD2 for D (7 bases). Germline assignment: CDR1 SEHNR and CDR2 FQNEAQ (reference sequence). Between the trimmed V and J ends, which lost 5 bases and 9 bases, there was a span of 23 bases. The CDR3 is made up of 16 amino acids. CDR3 sequence: CASSPPGRGEVSEQFF. In DNA, the CDR3 is TGTGCCAGCAGCCCGCCGGGGAGGGGGGAGGTTAGTGAGCAGTTCTTC. The entire variable domain, with the rest obtained from reference TRBV7-9 and TRBJ2-1, is as follows: DTGVSQNPRHKITKRGQNVTFRCDPISEHNRLYWYRQTLGQGPEFLTYFQNEAQLEKSRLLSDRFSAERPKGSFSTLEIQRTEQGDSAMYLCASSPPGRGEVSEQFFGPGTRLTVL.